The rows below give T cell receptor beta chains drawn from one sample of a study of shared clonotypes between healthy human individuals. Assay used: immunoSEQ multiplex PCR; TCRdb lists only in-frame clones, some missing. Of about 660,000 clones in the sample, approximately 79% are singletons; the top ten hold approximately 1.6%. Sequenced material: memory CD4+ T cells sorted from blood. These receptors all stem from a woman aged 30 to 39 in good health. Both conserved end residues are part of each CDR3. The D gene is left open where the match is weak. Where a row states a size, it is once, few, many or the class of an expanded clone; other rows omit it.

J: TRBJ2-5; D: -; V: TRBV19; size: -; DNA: TGTGCCAGTAGTATAGGCGTGAGTCCTGAACAAGAGACCCAGTACTTC; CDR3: CASSIGVSPEQETQYF
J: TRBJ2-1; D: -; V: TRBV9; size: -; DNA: TGTGCCAGCAGCGTCTTAGTGGGAACCCGGGGTGAGCAGTTCTTC; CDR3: CASSVLVGTRGEQFF
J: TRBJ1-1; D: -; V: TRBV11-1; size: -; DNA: TGTGCCAGCAGCTTCTCCGGGACGGTGAACACTGAAGCTTTCTTT; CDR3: CASSFSGTVNTEAFF
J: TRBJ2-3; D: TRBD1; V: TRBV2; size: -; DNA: TGTGCCAGCAGCCGGGACAGGGGAGATACGCAGTATTTT; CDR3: CASSRDRGDTQYF
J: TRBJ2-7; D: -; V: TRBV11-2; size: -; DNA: TGTGCCAGCAGCCCGCGGCGGGGAACCTACGAGCAGTACTTC; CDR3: CASSPRRGTYEQYF
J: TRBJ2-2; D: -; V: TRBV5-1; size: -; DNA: TGCGCCAGCAGCCTGAATCGGGCCGGGGAGCTGTTTTTT; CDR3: CASSLNRAGELFF
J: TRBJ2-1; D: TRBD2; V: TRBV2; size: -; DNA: TGTGCCAGCACGCGACTAGCGGCCTACAATGAGCAGTTCTTC; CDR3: CASTRLAAYNEQFF
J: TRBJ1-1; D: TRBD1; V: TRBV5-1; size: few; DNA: TGCGCCAGCAGCCCGGGACAGCCGTTTGCTGAAGCTTTCTTT; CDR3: CASSPGQPFAEAFF
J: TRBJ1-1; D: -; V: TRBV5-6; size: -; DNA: TGTGCCAGCAGCCGCAGGCTTTCGCCGAACACTGAAGCTTTCTTT; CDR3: CASSRRLSPNTEAFF
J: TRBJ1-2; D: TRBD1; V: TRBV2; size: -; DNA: TGTGCCAGCAAGACAGGGGACGCAGGAGGCTACACCTTC; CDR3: CASKTGDAGGYTF
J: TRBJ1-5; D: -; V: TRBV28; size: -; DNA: TGTGCCAGCAGTTTCGTCGGTAGGGGAATCCTCAATCAGCCCCAGCATTTT; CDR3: CASSFVGRGILNQPQHF
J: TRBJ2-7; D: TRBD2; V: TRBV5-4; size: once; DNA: TGTGCCAGCAGCTTGGCCACGACTAGCCAGTCCTACGAGCAGTACTTC; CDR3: CASSLATTSQSYEQYF
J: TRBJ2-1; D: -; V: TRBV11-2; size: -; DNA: TGTGCCAGCAGCTCAGGACAGCTTTGGGGTCATGAGCAGTTCTTC; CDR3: CASSSGQLWGHEQFF
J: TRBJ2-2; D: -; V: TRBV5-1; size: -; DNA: TGCGCCACCAGGCAAGACACCGGGGAGCTGTTTTTT; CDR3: CATRQDTGELFF
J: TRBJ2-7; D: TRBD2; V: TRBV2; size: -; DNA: TGTGCCAGCAGTGAAGTAGAAAGCGGGACCGGTAGAGCCTACGAGCAGTACTTC; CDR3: CASSEVESGTGRAYEQYF
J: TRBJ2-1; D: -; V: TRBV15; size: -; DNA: TGTGCCACCAGCCGGGGTCAAGTCCCTTACTCCTACAATGAGCAGTTCTTC; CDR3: CATSRGQVPYSYNEQFF
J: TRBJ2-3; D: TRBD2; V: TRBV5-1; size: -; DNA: TGCGCCAGCAGCTTTAGCGGGAGGCAGACCTCAGATACGCAGTATTTT; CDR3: CASSFSGRQTSDTQYF
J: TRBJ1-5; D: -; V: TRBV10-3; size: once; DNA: TGTGCCATCAGTGCAGGGAGTGGCCAGCCCCAGCATTTT; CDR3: CAISAGSGQPQHF
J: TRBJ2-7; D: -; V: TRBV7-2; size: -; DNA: TGTGCCAGCAGCTCCTACTTAGACTCCTACGAGCAGTACTTC; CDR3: CASSSYLDSYEQYF
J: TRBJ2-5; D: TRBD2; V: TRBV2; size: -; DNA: TGTGCCAGCAGTGAACTAGCGGGAGAACAGACCCAGTACTTC; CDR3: CASSELAGEQTQYF
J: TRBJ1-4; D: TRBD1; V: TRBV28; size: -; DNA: TGTGCCAGCAGTTCCCCCGACAGGGTAAATGAAAAACTGTTTTTT; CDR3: CASSSPDRVNEKLFF
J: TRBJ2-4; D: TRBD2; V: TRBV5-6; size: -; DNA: TGTGCCAGCAGCTTGGATGCGCGGGAGGGCCTGTACTTC; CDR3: CASSLDAREGLYF
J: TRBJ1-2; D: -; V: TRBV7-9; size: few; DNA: TGTGCCAGCAGCGTCGAGACAGAGATCTATGGCTACACCTTC; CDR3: CASSVETEIYGYTF
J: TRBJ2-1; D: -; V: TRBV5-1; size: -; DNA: TGCGCCAGCAGCTTGAGTCCAGGGGACCAGGAGCAGTTCTTC; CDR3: CASSLSPGDQEQFF
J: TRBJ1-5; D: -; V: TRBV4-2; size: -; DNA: TGTGCCAGCAGCCAAGACTCGAACAATCAGCCCCAGCATTTT; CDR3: CASSQDSNNQPQHF
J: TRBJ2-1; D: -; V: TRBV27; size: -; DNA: TGTGCCAGCACAGCCCTAGGGGCAGGGCGGTACAATGAGCAGTTCTTC; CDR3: CASTALGAGRYNEQFF
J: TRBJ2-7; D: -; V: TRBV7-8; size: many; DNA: TGTGCCAGCAGCTTACAGGGAACCTCCTACGAGCAGTACTTC; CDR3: CASSLQGTSYEQYF
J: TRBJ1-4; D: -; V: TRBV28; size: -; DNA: TGTGCCAGCAGTTTATCGGGACGGCATAATGAAAAACTGTTTTTT; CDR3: CASSLSGRHNEKLFF
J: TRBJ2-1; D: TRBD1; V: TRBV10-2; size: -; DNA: TGCGCCAGCAGCGGGACAGGGGGCTTCGATGAGCAGTTCTTC; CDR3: CASSGTGGFDEQFF
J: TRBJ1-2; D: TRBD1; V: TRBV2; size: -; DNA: TGTGCCAGCATCCAGGGGGAGGGGGACGGCTACACCTTC; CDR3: CASIQGEGDGYTF
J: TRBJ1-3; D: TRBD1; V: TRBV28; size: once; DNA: TGTGCCAGCAGACCGGACAGGAGAAGCTCTGGAAACACCATATATTTT; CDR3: CASRPDRRSSGNTIYF
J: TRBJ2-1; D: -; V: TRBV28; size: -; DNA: TGTGCCAGCAGTCCATCCCGGGACGAGAACAATGAGCAGTTCTTC; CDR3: CASSPSRDENNEQFF
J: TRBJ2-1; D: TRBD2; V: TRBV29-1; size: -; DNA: TGCAGCGCCCCCTGGACTAGCGGCATCTACAATGAGCAGTTCTTC; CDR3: CSAPWTSGIYNEQFF
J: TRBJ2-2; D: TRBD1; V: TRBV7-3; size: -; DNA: TGTGCCAGCAGACAGACAGGGGGCGCGTACACCGGGGAGCTGTTTTTT; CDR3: CASRQTGGAYTGELFF
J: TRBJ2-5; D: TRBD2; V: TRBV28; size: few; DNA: TGTGCCAGCAGTTTTAGGCTAGCGGGAGGGTTACAAGAGACCCAGTACTTC; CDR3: CASSFRLAGGLQETQYF
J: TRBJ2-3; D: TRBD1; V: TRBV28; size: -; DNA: TGTGCCAGCAGCGACAGGGGACTTACAGATACGCAGTATTTT; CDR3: CASSDRGLTDTQYF
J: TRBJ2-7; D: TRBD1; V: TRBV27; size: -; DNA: TGTGCCAGCAGTTACTCGGGACAGACCTACGAGCAGTACTTC; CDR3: CASSYSGQTYEQYF
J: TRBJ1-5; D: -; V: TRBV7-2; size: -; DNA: TGTGCCAGCAGCCCAAACTGGGTAAGCAATCAGCCCCAGCATTTT; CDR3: CASSPNWVSNQPQHF
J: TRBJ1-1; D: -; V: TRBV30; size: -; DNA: TGTGCCTGGAGTGTACCGATGGACGGTAACACTGAAGCTTTCTTT; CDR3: CAWSVPMDGNTEAFF
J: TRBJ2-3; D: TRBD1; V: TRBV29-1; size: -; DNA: TGCAGCGTGGGGACCGGGACAGGGGTTGGAGATACGCAGTATTTT; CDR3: CSVGTGTGVGDTQYF
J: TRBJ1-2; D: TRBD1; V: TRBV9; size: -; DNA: TGTGCCAGCAAAGTCGGGACAGGGCCCTATGGCTACACCTTC; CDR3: CASKVGTGPYGYTF
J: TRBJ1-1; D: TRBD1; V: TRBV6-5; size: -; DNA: TGTGCCAGCAGTAGACAGGGGGACACTGAAGCTTTCTTT; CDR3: CASSRQGDTEAFF
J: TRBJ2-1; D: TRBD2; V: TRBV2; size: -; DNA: TGTGCCAGTGGGGGGACTATGAGTTACAATGAGCAGTTCTTC; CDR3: CASGGTMSYNEQFF
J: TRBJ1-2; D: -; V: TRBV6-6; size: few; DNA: TGTGCCAGCAGTTTGACAGGAGAAGGCTACACCTTC; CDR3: CASSLTGEGYTF
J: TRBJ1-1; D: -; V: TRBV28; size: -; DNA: TGTGCCAGCAGTTTTTTAAGGGTAGAAGCTTTCTTT; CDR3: CASSFLRVEAFF
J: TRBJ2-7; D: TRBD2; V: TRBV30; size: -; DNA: TGTGCCTGGAGTGGGAATAGCGGGAACTACTACGAGCAGTACTTC; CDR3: CAWSGNSGNYYEQYF
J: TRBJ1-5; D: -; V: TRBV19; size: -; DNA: TGTGCCAGTAGTATGAGTGTTGGGATGATTCAGCCCCAGCATTTT; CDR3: CASSMSVGMIQPQHF
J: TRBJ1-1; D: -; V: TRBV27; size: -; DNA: TGTGCCAGCAGTTTCCAAGGGGGTGGGACTGAAGCTTTCTTT; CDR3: CASSFQGGGTEAFF